Each of the 13 T cell receptor beta chains below was sequenced from the same sample in a study of blood T cell repertoires in COVID-19. Assay: immunoSEQ multiplex PCR; the TCRdb copy retains only in-frame clones and omits some. Of over 250,000 clones listed, under 90% are singletons. Input material: PBMCs or T cells enriched from blood (not recorded which). Source of these receptors: a woman aged 60-75 years who had recovered from COVID-19.

The CDR3 DNA sequence: TGTGCCAGCAGTTCTTTCCTGGCGGGAGGGCGGGAGACCCAGTACTTC. It yields the protein CASSSFLAGGRETQYF. The chain combines TRBV28 with TRBJ2-5; TRBD2 agrees at 9 bases. The ends lost 4 bases at V and 5 bases at J; junction bases unmatched: 11. Germline CDR1 is MDHEN and CDR2 is SYDVKM. The CDR3 length is 16 residues. Combining the CDR3 with reference TRBV28 and TRBJ2-5 gives the whole variable domain DVKVTQSSRYLVKRTGEKVFLECVQDMDHENMFWYRQDPGLGLRLIYFSYDVKMKEKGDIPEGYSVSREKKERFSLILESASTNQTSMYLCASSSFLAGGRETQYFGPGTRLLVL.

This rearrangement joins TRBV6-5 to TRBJ2-1, with D perhaps TRBD2 (7 bases). Germline loops: CDR1 MNHEY, CDR2 SVGAGI. The CDR3 loop spans 15 amino acids. The ends were cut back, 5 bases at V and 9 bases at J, with 20 bases in the middle. CDR3 protein: CASSSLGGAFFEQFF. CDR3 in DNA: TGTGCCAGCAGTAGCCTAGGGGGGGCTTTTTTTGAGCAGTTCTTC.

The rearrangement uses TRBV30 and TRBJ2-3; 8 bases are shared with TRBD2. Germline CDR1 is GTSNPN and CDR2 is SVGIG (reference sequence). This CDR3 has 13 amino acids. V dropped 3 bases and J dropped 5; count of bases not matched to a gene: 4. The CDR3 sequence is CAWSGRAGDTQYF. The CDR3, as DNA: TGTGCCTGGAGCGGGAGGGCCGGAGATACGCAGTATTTT.

The genes are TRBV13 and TRBJ2-5; 8 bases are a match to TRBD2. Germline assignment: CDR1 PRHDT and CDR2 FYEKMQ (reference sequence). The length of the CDR3 is 15 residues. J gave up 4 bases and V 1 base, and 5 bases lay outside the gene matches. CDR3: CASSLVGLGSETQYF. The CDR3 DNA follows: TGTGCCAGCAGCTTAGTGGGACTAGGTTCAGAGACCCAGTACTTC.

V is TRBV5-1 and J is TRBJ2-3; 11 nucleotides agree with TRBD2. The CDR3 is made up of 16 amino acids. The ends lost 4 bases at V and 2 bases at J; junction bases unmatched: 6. Germline CDR1 and CDR2: SGHRS and YFSETQ. The CDR3 region is CASSRGTSGNTDTQYF. The CDR3 DNA is TGCGCCAGCAGCCGCGGGACTAGCGGAAACACAGATACGCAGTATTTT. The full variable domain, with the rest looked up from reference TRBV5-1 and TRBJ2-3, is KAGVTQTPRYLIKTRGQQVTLSCSPISGHRSVSWYQQTPGQGLQFLFEYFSETQRNKGNFPGRFSGRQFSNSRSEMNVSTLELGDSALYLCASSRGTSGNTDTQYFGPGTRLTVL.

CDR3 residues: CASSTPGERTDTQYF. CDR3 sequence (DNA): TGTGCCAGCTCAACCCCCGGGGAACGCACAGATACGCAGTATTTT. This chain connects TRBV18 to TRBJ2-3; D may be TRBD2 (5 bases). Trimming removed 5 bases from V and 1 base from J, with 13 bases in between. Germline loops: CDR1 KGHSH, CDR2 LQKENI. The CDR3 loop spans 15 amino acids.

CDR3 DNA: TGTGCCAGCAGCTTCCAGGGGACAGGGTGGTACAATGAGCAGTTCTTC. Translating it yields CASSFQGTGWYNEQFF. The rearrangement links TRBV13 to TRBJ2-1; TRBD1 matches at 9 bases. Per germline, CDR1 PRHDT and CDR2 FYEKMQ (reference sequence). Trimming took 3 bases from V and 4 from J; bases not matched to a gene: 7. The CDR3 has 16 amino acids.

This chain uses TRBV28 with TRBJ2-5; possible D gene TRBD2, 5 bases. This CDR3 contains 14 residues. V was trimmed by 5 bases and J by 7 bases, leaving 17 bases between them. Germline V gives CDR1 MDHEN, CDR2 SYDVKM. This chain's CDR3 is CASSREGAGGTQYF. CDR3 bases: TGTGCCAGCAGTCGAGAGGGTGCAGGCGGGACCCAGTACTTC.

The CDR3 is CASSLMGGLTPDTQYF. CDR3 coding DNA: TGCGCCAGCAGCCTCATGGGGGGGCTTACCCCAGATACGCAGTATTTT. The V call is TRBV5-1, the J call TRBJ2-3, with D perhaps TRBD2 (7 bases). Trimming pared 4 bases from V and 4 bases from J, leaving 19 bases between. The length of the CDR3 is 16 residues. Germline V gene sequence: CDR1 SGHRS, CDR2 YFSETQ.

In the case of this clone: Other nucleotide sequences from this sample produce the same CDR3. This chain links TRBV18 with TRBJ1-4; 8 bases agree with TRBD1. Germline CDR1 is KGHSH and CDR2 is LQKENI. V lost 3 bases and J lost 8; bases outside the gene matches: 5. The CDR3 sequence is 14 residues long. The CDR3 sequence: CASSPGTGREKLFF. Written as DNA, the CDR3 is TGTGCCAGCTCACCCGGGACAGGCAGGGAAAAACTGTTTTTT.

This chain links TRBV6-5 with TRBJ2-2, with TRBD1 as a possible D gene (6 bases). The CDR3 contains 14 residues. Per the germline V gene, CDR1 is MNHEY and CDR2 is SVGAGI. With 8 bases removed from V and 4 bases from J, the gap between germline ends came to 14 bases. The DNA of the CDR3 is TGTGCCAGCTCTCAGGGGATAGGCACCGGGGAGCTGTTTTTT. Translated, it gives CASSQGIGTGELFF.

This clone came up once. The chain links TRBV5-6 to TRBJ1-5; 8 bases map to TRBD1. The CDR3 is made up of 15 amino acids. The ends lost 5 bases at V and 7 bases at J; junction bases unmatched: 11. From germline, CDR1 is SGHDT and CDR2 YYEEEE. The CDR3 DNA reads TGTGCCAGCAGTACCCGGGACAGGCGGGGGCAGCCCCAGCATTTT. Translation gives CASSTRDRRGQPQHF.

The V call is TRBV4-1, the J call TRBJ2-7; 10 positions agree with TRBD2. Unmatched junction bases numbered 4, after V lost 1 base and J lost 4 bases. From germline, CDR1 is MGHRA and CDR2 YSYEKL. This CDR3 contains 15 residues. The CDR3 spells CASSQVQLAGYEQYF. The CDR3 DNA is TGCGCCAGCAGCCAAGTCCAACTAGCGGGGTACGAGCAGTACTTC.